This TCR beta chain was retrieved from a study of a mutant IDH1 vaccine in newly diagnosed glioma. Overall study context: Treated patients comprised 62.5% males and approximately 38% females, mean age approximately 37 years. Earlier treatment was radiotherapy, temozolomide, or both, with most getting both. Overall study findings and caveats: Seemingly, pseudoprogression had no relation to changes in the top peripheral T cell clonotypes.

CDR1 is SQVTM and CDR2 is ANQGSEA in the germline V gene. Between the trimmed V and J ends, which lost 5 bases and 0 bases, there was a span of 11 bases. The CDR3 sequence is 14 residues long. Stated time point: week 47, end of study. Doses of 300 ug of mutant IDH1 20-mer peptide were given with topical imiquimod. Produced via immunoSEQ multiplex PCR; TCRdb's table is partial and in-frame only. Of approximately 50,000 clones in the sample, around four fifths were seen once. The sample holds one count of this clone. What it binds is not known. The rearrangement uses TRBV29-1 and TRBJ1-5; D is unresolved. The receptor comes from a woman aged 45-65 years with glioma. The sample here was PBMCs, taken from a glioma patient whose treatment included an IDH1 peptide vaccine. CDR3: CSVKAGNSNQPQHF. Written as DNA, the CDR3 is TGCAGCGTTAAGGCGGGCAATAGCAATCAGCCCCAGCATTTT.